This TCR beta chain comes out of a study of cytomegalovirus exposure and HLA in healthy donors. General study findings and limits: For most subjects, TCR beta sequences were reported to predict HLA-A and HLA-B alleles with accuracy. Later genetic work tied a missense DCLRE1C variant to beta-chain V and J trimming.

CDR1 MGHRA and CDR2 YSYEKL come from the germline V gene. Unmatched junction bases numbered 6, after V lost 3 bases and J lost 1 base. The CDR3 sequence is 16 residues long. Vbeta (60) and Jbeta (13) primers were used in the PCR. Assay used: immunoSEQ multiplex PCR; TCRdb lists only in-frame clones, some missing. The table has some 160,000 clones, about 80% seen once. As for this clone: Its target is unknown.

This sequence originates from a woman younger than 45 in good health and CMV-seronegative. The chain combines TRBV4-1 with TRBJ1-1, with 9 bases that match TRBD1. Sequencing was carried out using PBMCs. The CDR3 DNA is TGCGCCAGCAGCCAGGGGACAGGGATGGGGAACACTGAAGCTTTCTTT. It yields the protein CASSQGTGMGNTEAFF.